Shown below are 14 T cell receptor beta chains from a single sample sequenced in a study of PD-1 blockade in classical Hodgkin lymphoma. Clones were sequenced by immunoSEQ multiplex PCR, and TCRdb holds only the in-frame ones, with some missing. The table has more than 45,000 clones, roughly 66% seen once. Exposure to brentuximab vedotin varied, and each patient had relapsed following autologous stem cell transplantation. The source material was peripheral blood mononuclear cells (PBMCs), sampled before the second cycle of nivolumab. These receptors were obtained from a human donor with classical Hodgkin lymphoma.

The V and J genes are TRBV2 and TRBJ2-7; D is undetermined. V was shortened by 4 bases and J by 3 bases, with 4 bases between the two germline ends. In germline, CDR1 is SNHLY, CDR2 FYNNEI. CDR3 length: 11 residues. CDR3 sequence (DNA): TGTGCCAGCAGTGCAAACTACGAGCAGTACTTC. It encodes CASSANYEQYF.

A remark on this clone: A much larger clonotype is one base distant, so this may be a read error. The chain combines TRBV2 with TRBJ2-5; D is ambiguous. The last part of the DNA fits TRBJ2-7 better; the J call may be wrong. The CDR3 loop spans 11 amino acids. CDR1 and CDR2 from the germline V gene are SNHLY and FYNNEI. The CDR3 spells CASSLTYEQYF. CDR3 DNA: TGTGCCAGCAGCCTAACATACGAGCAGTACTTC.

Remarks on this clone: The sample carries other DNA sequences with the same CDR3. The V and J genes are TRBV25-1 and TRBJ1-2; TRBD1 matches at 9 bases. The CDR3 loop spans 17 amino acids. Germline V gene sequence: CDR1 MGHDK, CDR2 SYGVNS. V dropped 2 bases and J dropped 8; count of bases not matched to a gene: 15. CDR3 bases: TGTGCCAGCAGTGAAGTAGGACCGGGACAGGGCCCCTACGGCTACACCTTC. Translated, it gives CASSEVGPGQGPYGYTF.

The chain employs TRBV25-1 and TRBJ2-1; D uncertain. CDR1 and CDR2 (germline): MGHDK, SYGVNS. V lost 1 base and J lost 11, with 21 bases in between. The CDR3 covers 16 residues. CDR3 in amino acids: CASSESGVGAARKQFF. CDR3 DNA: TGTGCCAGCAGTGAATCGGGTGTAGGTGCAGCCCGTAAGCAGTTCTTC. Variable domain in full (rest from reference TRBV25-1 and TRBJ2-1): EADIYQTPRYLVIGTGKKITLECSQTMGHDKMYWYQQDPGMELHLIHYSYGVNSTEKGDLSSESTVSRIRTEHFPLTLESARPSHTSQYLCASSESGVGAARKQFFGPGTRLTVL.

The chain uses TRBV10-3 and TRBJ2-7, with D perhaps matching TRBD1 (6 bases). The V end lost 10 bases, the J end lost 3 bases, and 16 bases lay between the germline ends. The CDR3 totals 13 residues. The germline CDR1 and CDR2 sequences are ENHRY and SYGVKD. The CDR3 coding sequence is TGTGCCAGCTCCGGGACAATTGGCTACGAGCAGTACTTC. Its protein product is CASSGTIGYEQYF.

The chain couples TRBV7-9 to TRBJ1-2; D unresolved. The ends were cut back, 1 base at V and 2 bases at J, with 11 bases in the middle. Looked up from germline, CDR1 is SEHNR and CDR2 is FQNEAQ (reference sequence). There are 15 residues in the CDR3. In nucleotides, the CDR3 is TGTGCCAGCAGCTTAGTTGGCCCAAGAAACTATGGCTACACCTTC. Its translation: CASSLVGPRNYGYTF. Drawing the rest from reference TRBV7-9 and TRBJ1-2, the complete variable domain is DTGVSQNPRHKITKRGQNVTFRCDPISEHNRLYWYRQTLGQGPEFLTYFQNEAQLEKSRLLSDRFSAERPKGSFSTLEIQRTEQGDSAMYLCASSLVGPRNYGYTFGSGTRLTVV.

A single count supports this clone. This CDR3 is also generated by other DNA sequences in the sample. The chain has TRBV7-9 and TRBJ2-7; D is ambiguous. V was cut by 2 bases and J by 4 bases, with 3 bases left in between. This CDR3 region has 11 residues. Germline V gene data show CDR1 as SEHNR and CDR2 as FQNEAQ (reference sequence). For the CDR3, the DNA is TGTGCCAGCAGCTTATCATACGAGCAGTACTTC. The encoded protein is CASSLSYEQYF.

The V gene is TRBV6-5, the J gene TRBJ2-1, with TRBD2 identical over 11 bases. The CDR3 runs to 16 residues. Germline V gives CDR1 MNHEY, CDR2 SVGAGI. The V segment lost 4 bases and the J segment 6 bases; nucleotides outside the gene matches: 8. CDR3 protein: CASSFIAGGPSNEQFF. CDR3 coding DNA: TGTGCCAGCAGTTTTATAGCGGGAGGGCCCAGCAATGAGCAGTTCTTC.

To note about this clone: The same CDR3 also results from other DNA sequences found in this sample. This sequence joins TRBV6-5 and TRBJ1-6, with unresolved D. The germline gives CDR1 MNHEY, CDR2 SVGAGI. The CDR3 is 12 amino acids. V lost 2 bases and J lost 10, with 6 bases in between. CDR3 in amino acids: CASSYPASPLHF. CDR3 DNA: TGTGCCAGCAGTTACCCAGCATCACCCCTCCACTTT.

This clone has just a few counts. The chain is built from TRBV19 and TRBJ2-5; TRBD1 matches 7 bases. The CDR3 has 11 residues. Germline V lookup: CDR1 LNHDA, CDR2 SQIVND (reference sequence). J lost 7 bases, V lost 8 bases, and 4 bases had no gene match. The CDR3 DNA follows: TGTGCCAGTGGGGACAGAGGGACCCAGTACTTC. Its protein product is CASGDRGTQYF.

The gene calls are TRBV30 and TRBJ2-4; no reliable D call. The CDR3 consists of 11 residues. V lost 0 bases to trimming and J lost 5 bases, with 2 bases between them. CDR1 and CDR2 (germline): GTSNPN, SVGIG (reference sequence). The CDR3 nucleotides are TGTGCCTGGAGTGTAGAAAACATTCAGTACTTC. Protein product: CAWSVENIQYF.

This rearrangement joins TRBV29-1 to TRBJ1-1; tentative D call: TRBD1 (5 bases). The CDR3 runs to 12 residues. The V end lost 7 bases, the J end lost 2 bases, and 11 bases lay between the germline ends. CDR1 SQVTM and CDR2 ANQGSEA come from the germline V gene. DNA of the CDR3: TGCAGCGCCCAGGGACTAAACACTGAAGCTTTCTTT. Amino acids: CSAQGLNTEAFF.

This chain uses TRBV29-1 with TRBJ1-1; 7 bases are a match to TRBD1. Trimming removed 7 bases from V and 5 bases from J; junction bases left unmatched: 10. Germline V lookup: CDR1 SQVTM, CDR2 ANQGSEA. The CDR3 runs 13 residues. CDR3 residues: CSARSQGRTEAFF. DNA for the CDR3: TGCAGCGCCCGATCACAGGGGCGGACTGAAGCTTTCTTT.

The sample holds a few counts of this clone. This sequence joins TRBV19 and TRBJ1-5; unclear D gene. Germline CDR1 LNHDA, CDR2 SQIVND (reference sequence). This CDR3 is built from 12 residues. V shed 6 bases and J shed 0 bases, with 3 bases lying between them. Written as DNA, the CDR3 is TGTGCCAGTAGGGATAGCAATCAGCCCCAGCATTTT. The encoded protein is CASRDSNQPQHF.